The next 12 T cell receptor beta chains were all read from a single sample in a study of T cells after yellow fever vaccination. TCRdb recomputed calls from the 5' RACE reads with MiXCR, one row per CDR3 protein. The sample lists fewer than 100,000 distinct CDR3 sequences, under 7% occurring once. The source was CD8+ T cells sorted from PBMCs, collected 10 days after the yellow fever booster vaccination. These receptors all stem from a man aged 18-30 years who received the YFV17D yellow fever vaccine.

V gene TRBV15 combines with J gene TRBJ2-7, with 7 bases matching TRBD1. The V segment lost 3 bases and the J segment 2 bases; nucleotides outside the gene matches: 4. CDR3 length: 14 residues. CDR1 is LNHNV, CDR2 YYDKDF, per germline (reference sequence). The CDR3 sequence is CATSRGDRAYEQYF. Written as DNA, the CDR3 is TGTGCCACCAGCAGGGGGGACAGAGCCTACGAGCAGTACTTC. The whole variable domain, filled in from reference TRBV15 and TRBJ2-7, reads DAMVIQNPRYQVTQFGKPVTLSCSQTLNHNVMYWYQQKSSQAPKLLFHYYDKDFNNEADTPDNFQSRRPNTSFCFLDIRSPGLGDTAMYLCATSRGDRAYEQYFGPGTRLTVT.

There are many counts of this clonotype. The chain has TRBV5-6 and TRBJ2-5; 8 bases match TRBD1. Losses at the gene ends were 1 base for V and 3 bases for J; bases not matched to a gene: 5. CDR3 length: 15 amino acids. The germline V gene has CDR1 SGHDT and CDR2 YYEEEE. As DNA, the CDR3 is TGTGCCAGCAGCTTGCCCAGGACAGGGAAAGAGACCCAGTACTTC. Translated: CASSLPRTGKETQYF.

The genes are TRBV7-9 and TRBJ2-7, with 10 bases aligning to TRBD1. There are 17 residues in the CDR3. V dropped 1 base and J dropped 5; count of bases not matched to a gene: 11. Looked up from germline, CDR1 is SEHNR and CDR2 is FQNEAQ (reference sequence). CDR3 DNA: TGTGCCAGCAGCTTAGGAGGTACCGGGACAGGGGTAAACGAGCAGTACGTC. Its protein is CASSLGGTGTGVNEQYV.

The chain joins TRBV19 to TRBJ2-7; 7 bases are a match to TRBD1. Germline CDR1 and CDR2: LNHDA and SQIVND (reference sequence). V shed 5 bases, J shed 0 bases, and the junction held 10 bases outside the gene matches. This CDR3 contains 16 residues. CDR3 in DNA: TGTGCCAGTAGTCCGGGACAGCCCAGGAGCTCCTACGAGCAGTACTTC. It translates to CASSPGQPRSSYEQYF. The whole variable domain, remainder taken from reference TRBV19 and TRBJ2-7, is DGGITQSPKYLFRKEGQNVTLSCEQNLNHDAMYWYRQDPGQGLRLIYYSQIVNDFQKGDIAEGYSVSREKKESFPLTVTSAQKNPTAFYLCASSPGQPRSSYEQYFGPGTRLTVT.

This chain's CDR3 is CASSGRTGRPLSSYNEQFF. The CDR3 DNA reads TGTGCCAGCAGCGGAAGGACGGGCAGGCCACTGAGCTCCTACAATGAGCAGTTCTTC. The chain recombines TRBV5-8 with TRBJ2-1; D gene unclear. V was pared by 4 bases and J by 0 bases, with 23 bases between. CDR1 SGHTS and CDR2 YDEGEE come from the germline V gene. The CDR3 contains 19 residues. Using reference TRBV5-8 and TRBJ2-1 for the parts outside the CDR3, the full variable domain is EAGVTQSPTHLIKTRGQQATLRCSPISGHTSVYWYQQALGLGLQFLLWYDEGEERNRGNFPPRFSGRQFPNYSSELNVNALELEDSALYLCASSGRTGRPLSSYNEQFFGPGTRLTVL.

This clonotype occurred many times. The rearrangement links TRBV5-6 to TRBJ2-3; D gene ambiguous. This CDR3 is 13 amino acids long. Trimming pared 1 base from V and 2 bases from J, leaving 5 bases between. Germline V gives CDR1 SGHDT, CDR2 YYEEEE. The CDR3 nucleotides are TGTGCCAGCAGCTTGTCCGCCACAGATACGCAGTATTTT. This sequence encodes CASSLSATDTQYF.

This clonotype was seen only a few times. The chain combines TRBV4-1 with TRBJ2-3; D is uncertain. V lost 4 bases and J 3 bases, leaving 8 bases between the germline ends. Germline lookup yields CDR1 MGHRA and CDR2 YSYEKL. The CDR3 is 13 residues long. As DNA, the CDR3 is TGCGCCAGCAGCCGCGTCATTACAGATACGCAGTATTTT. Its protein is CASSRVITDTQYF.

This clonotype was recorded at least ten times. J is TRBJ2-7 and V is TRBV12-3 or TRBV12-4; D unresolved. V lost 3 bases to trimming and J lost 2 bases, with 8 bases between them. The CDR3 loop spans 13 amino acids. The CDR3 protein is CASSLGSPYEQYF. The CDR3 region has the DNA TGTGCCAGCAGTTTGGGTAGTCCCTACGAGCAGTACTTC.

This clonotype was picked up a small number of times. The chain uses TRBV28 and TRBJ2-3; 12 bases fit TRBD2. The CDR3 is made up of 16 amino acids. Germline-derived CDR1 and CDR2 are MDHEN and SYDVKM. With V trimmed by 6 bases and J by 2 bases, 6 bases remained unmatched. CDR3 sequence reads: CASRWTSGDFTDTQYF. CDR3 nucleotides: TGTGCCAGCAGGTGGACTAGCGGGGATTTCACAGATACGCAGTATTTT. The variable domain in full, completed from reference TRBV28 and TRBJ2-3, reads DVKVTQSSRYLVKRTGEKVFLECVQDMDHENMFWYRQDPGLGLRLIYFSYDVKMKEKGDIPEGYSVSREKKERFSLILESASTNQTSMYLCASRWTSGDFTDTQYFGPGTRLTVL.

This clonotype has a count of ten or more. In DNA form, the CDR3 reads TGTGCCAGCAGTTACGGTATGACTAGCGGAGCTCAAGATACGCAGTATTTT. As protein: CASSYGMTSGAQDTQYF. The rearrangement links TRBV6-6 to TRBJ2-3, with 9 bases aligning to TRBD2. J gave up 5 bases and V 2 bases, and 11 bases lay outside the gene matches. Germline-derived CDR1 and CDR2 are MNHNY and SVGAGI (reference sequence). There are 17 residues in the CDR3.

This clonotype was seen ten or more times. The genes are TRBV7-6 and TRBJ2-3, with D tentatively TRBD2 (7 bases). The CDR3 has 15 amino acids. The V gene's germline CDR1 is SGHVS and CDR2 FNYEAQ. With 3 bases removed from V and 4 bases from J, the gap between germline ends came to 14 bases. CDR3 sequence: CASSLGGGNSDTQYF. In DNA, the CDR3 is TGTGCCAGCAGCTTGGGAGGGGGAAATTCAGATACGCAGTATTTT.

The rearrangement links TRBV27 to TRBJ2-1; tentative D call: TRBD1 (5 bases). The CDR3 has 13 residues. Germline loops: CDR1 MNHEY, CDR2 SMNVEV (reference sequence). With 2 bases removed from V and 8 bases from J, the gap between germline ends came to 10 bases. This CDR3 is CASSLGQGYEQFF. The CDR3 DNA is TGTGCCAGCAGTTTAGGGCAGGGCTATGAGCAGTTCTTC.